A single sample gave rise to the 20 T cell receptor beta chains below, sequenced in a study of T-cell reconstitution after alpha-beta-depleted transplantation in children. Preparation of the TCRbeta library used unique molecular identifiers. TCRdb re-derived calls from the PCR reads in MiXCR, one entry per CDR3 protein. The sample includes roughly 350,000 distinct CDR3 sequences, about 16% of them seen just once. The specimen comprised PBMCs, mostly from graft donor cells, sampled 360 days after TCRalphabeta/CD19-depleted stem cell transplant. The receptors shown here come from a male patient between 2 and 9 years old who had a stem cell transplant for acute lymphoblastic leukemia, so the T cells may come from the graft donor.

At least ten counts were recorded for this clonotype. The rearrangement joins TRBV28 to TRBJ2-7; D is ambiguous. V lost 6 bases and J lost 0, with 9 bases in between. The CDR3 has 13 residues. In germline, CDR1 is MDHEN, CDR2 SYDVKM. CDR3 DNA: TGTGCCAGCAGCCCTTATGACTCCTACGAGCAGTACTTC. It yields the protein CASSPYDSYEQYF.

The chain recombines TRBV28 with TRBJ1-6, with a possible D match to TRBD1 (5 bases). There are 17 residues in the CDR3. Germline CDR1 and CDR2: MDHEN and SYDVKM. Trimming shortened V by 2 bases and J by 0 bases, and 11 bases separated the two germline ends. In DNA form, the CDR3 reads TGTGCCAGCAGTTTAGGTTTTGGGGGCTCCTATAATTCACCCCTCCACTTT. Amino acids: CASSLGFGGSYNSPLHF.

This clonotype was detected many times. The CDR3 sequence is CASSWGLAGTDTQYF. CDR3 nucleotide sequence: TGTGCCAGCAGCTGGGGACTAGCGGGCACAGATACGCAGTATTTT. The chain couples TRBV7-2 to TRBJ2-3, with TRBD2 matching 11 bases. V dropped 4 bases and J dropped 1; count of bases not matched to a gene: 1. The CDR3 is 15 residues long. The germline gives CDR1 SGHTA, CDR2 FQGNSA.

The rearrangement uses TRBV30 and TRBJ1-1; D call uncertain. CDR3 length: 15 amino acids. The V gene lost 5 bases and the J gene lost 0 bases, with 16 bases spanning the gap. Germline CDR1 is GTSNPN and CDR2 is SVGIG (reference sequence). CDR3 loop: CAWQKPDYLNTEAFF. In DNA form, the CDR3 reads TGTGCCTGGCAAAAACCCGACTATTTGAACACTGAAGCTTTCTTT.

The chain joins TRBV7-9 to TRBJ2-6; D not certain. CDR1 is SEHNR, CDR2 FQNEAQ, per germline (reference sequence). CDR3 size: 15 residues. Trimming cost V 1 base and J 0 bases, with 4 bases left between them. CDR3 in DNA: TGTGCCAGCAGCTTAGGGGACTCTGGGGCCAACGTCCTGACTTTC. Its translation: CASSLGDSGANVLTF.

This clonotype was seen a few times. This rearrangement joins TRBV14 to TRBJ2-4; weak D call: TRBD1 (6 bases). Germline V gene data show CDR1 as SGHDN and CDR2 as FVKESK. Trimming cost V 3 bases and J 0 bases, with 9 bases left between them. The CDR3 runs 15 residues. The CDR3 DNA reads TGTGCCAGCAGCCAGGCAGGGGTAGCCAAAAACATTCAGTACTTC. Its translation: CASSQAGVAKNIQYF.

The gene calls are TRBV20-1 and TRBJ1-6; TRBD1 matches 9 bases. CDR1 DFQATT and CDR2 SNEGSKA come from the germline V gene (reference sequence). V gave up 8 bases and J gave up 9 bases; unmatched junction bases: 14. The CDR3 has 15 residues. The CDR3 nucleotides are TGCAGTACACCCGATGAGTTGACAGGGGGTTCACCCCTCCACTTT. Translated, it gives CSTPDELTGGSPLHF.

This clonotype came up a few times. The rearrangement links TRBV10-3 to TRBJ2-1, with 14 bases matching TRBD2. J gave up 0 bases and V 7 bases, and 11 bases lay outside the gene matches. The CDR3 length is 19 residues. Germline values: CDR1 ENHRY, CDR2 SYGVKD. CDR3 residues: CAITRGLAGGTGSYNEQFF. The CDR3 DNA follows: TGTGCCATCACTCGAGGACTAGCGGGAGGTACGGGCTCCTACAATGAGCAGTTCTTC.

This clonotype came up a few times. The chain joins TRBV4-2 to TRBJ2-6, with D possibly called TRBD1 or TRBD2 (5 bases each). The V gene lost 0 bases and the J gene lost 0 bases, with 15 bases spanning the gap. Germline assignment: CDR1 LGHNA and CDR2 YNFKEQ. The CDR3 has 19 residues. Here the CDR3 DNA reads TGTGCCAGCAGCCAAGAGTGGGGGAAGGGCTACTCTGGGGCCAACGTCCTGACTTTC. Residues: CASSQEWGKGYSGANVLTF.

This sequence joins TRBV21-1 and TRBJ2-7; TRBD2 reflects the table's D call only, with no check against the DNA. TRBV21-1 constitutes a pseudogene. There are 18 residues in the CDR3. CDR3 in amino acids: CASSPSLGGTTPPYEQYF. In DNA form, the CDR3 reads TGTGCCAGCAGTCCCTCACTGGGCGGGACTACGCCACCCTACGAGCAGTACTTC.

This clonotype was counted at least ten times. The chain couples TRBV29-1 to TRBJ2-3, with TRBD2 identical over 8 bases. The CDR3 loop spans 14 amino acids. V lost 7 bases to trimming and J lost 0 bases; unmatched junction nucleotides: 6. Germline V CDR1 and CDR2: SQVTM, ANQGSEA. Written as DNA, the CDR3 is TGCAGCGCCGTGACTAGCGTTAGCACAGATACGCAGTATTTT. It yields the protein CSAVTSVSTDTQYF.

This clonotype was detected ten times or more. The junction differs from germline at one of its ends, possibly a read error. The chain is built from TRBV7-2 and TRBJ2-2; no reliable D call. The CDR3 is 13 residues long. The V gene's germline CDR1 is SGHTA and CDR2 FQGNSA. The CDR3 DNA reads as TGTGCCAGCAGTTTAGCCAGGACCGGGGAGCTGTTTTTT. Translated: CASSLARTGELFF.

This rearrangement joins TRBV4-3 to TRBJ2-1, with a weak D call TRBD2 (7 bases). Trimming shortened V by 1 base and J by 13 bases, and 14 bases separated the two germline ends. The germline gives CDR1 LGHNA, CDR2 YSLEER. This CDR3 comprises 13 residues. This CDR3 is CASSQVPGGPQFF. As DNA, the CDR3 is TGCGCCAGCAGCCAAGTTCCCGGGGGGCCCCAGTTCTTC.

This clonotype occurred a few times. This chain joins TRBV24-1 and TRBJ2-1; 8 bases map to TRBD1. Looked up from germline, CDR1 is KGHDR and CDR2 is SFDVKD. The CDR3 spans 13 residues. Losses at the gene ends were 8 bases for V and 4 bases for J; bases not matched to a gene: 3. CDR3 DNA: TGTGCCACCATGAGGACAGGGTACAATGAGCAGTTCTTC. Protein: CATMRTGYNEQFF.

This clonotype was counted a few times. This CDR3 reads CASSSWTRGRGDTQYF. CDR3 nucleotides: TGTGCCAGCAGCAGTTGGACTAGAGGACGTGGAGATACGCAGTATTTT. The rearrangement joins TRBV5-5 to TRBJ2-3; TRBD2 matches at 7 bases. From germline, CDR1 is SGHKS and CDR2 YYEKEE (reference sequence). The CDR3 runs to 16 residues. V lost 4 bases to trimming and J lost 5 bases; unmatched junction nucleotides: 13.

The chain couples TRBV4-2 to TRBJ1-2, with 12 bases that match TRBD1. The V gene's germline CDR1 is LGHNA and CDR2 YNFKEQ. CDR3 size: 17 residues. V shed 1 base and J 8 bases; nucleotides not matched to a gene: 11. CDR3 sequence: CASSQGTPGQGAKGYTF. The CDR3 nucleotides are TGTGCCAGCAGCCAAGGTACCCCGGGACAGGGGGCTAAAGGCTACACCTTC.

V is TRBV29-1 and J is TRBJ2-7, with 10 bases aligning to TRBD1. V trimming: 6 bases; J trimming: 8 bases; junction bases outside the gene matches: 4. Germline V CDR1 and CDR2: SQVTM, ANQGSEA. The CDR3 sequence is 11 residues long. Here the CDR3 DNA reads TGCAGCGTAGACAGGGGGCGCAAGCAGTACTTC. Translated: CSVDRGRKQYF.

The J gene is TRBJ2-3, the V gene TRBV6-5, with TRBD2 identical over 7 bases. The CDR3 consists of 16 residues. Per the germline V gene, CDR1 is MNHEY and CDR2 is SVGAGI. Losses at the gene ends were 0 bases for V and 2 bases for J; bases not matched to a gene: 5. CDR3 bases: TGTGCCAGCAGTTACTCTACGGGGGGAGTCACAGATACGCAGTATTTT. Residues: CASSYSTGGVTDTQYF.

This clonotype was observed a few times. This chain joins TRBV6-4 and TRBJ2-2, with TRBD2 as a possible D gene (6 bases). Germline CDR1 and CDR2: MRHNA and SNTAGT. The CDR3 is 16 residues long. The V and J ends lost 3 bases and 0 bases respectively, with 11 bases between them. DNA for the CDR3: TGTGCCAGCAGTGAAGTCGGAGGGTCGAACACCGGGGAGCTGTTTTTT. It is translated as CASSEVGGSNTGELFF.

This clonotype was detected a few times. This chain uses TRBV24-1 with TRBJ2-2; D may correspond to TRBD1 or TRBD2 (5 bases each). Germline lookup yields CDR1 KGHDR and CDR2 SFDVKD. The V end was cut by 6 bases, the J end by 1 base, with 11 bases between. The CDR3 loop spans 15 amino acids. This chain's CDR3 is CATSSGRMNTGELFF. The CDR3, as DNA: TGTGCCACCAGTTCAGGGAGAATGAACACCGGGGAGCTGTTTTTT.